These 9 T cell receptor beta chains share one sample of origin, sequenced in a study of blood T cell repertoires in COVID-19. Here immunoSEQ multiplex PCR was the method, and the copy in TCRdb shows in-frame clones only, minus some. The table has roughly 76,000 clones, around 86% seen once; the top ten hold around 30%. Sequenced input: peripheral blood. The source is a woman older than 75 with active or convalescent COVID-19.

The V and J genes are TRBV6-2 or TRBV6-3 and TRBJ1-2, with D possibly being TRBD1 (6 bases). V lost 6 bases to trimming and J lost 2 bases, with 13 bases between them. The CDR3 length is 14 residues. Germline V gives CDR1 MNHEY, CDR2 SVGEGT. CDR3 nucleotide sequence: TGTGCCAGCAGCCCAATCACAGGGAACTATGGCTACACCTTC. Amino acids: CASSPITGNYGYTF.

This clone was observed a single time. The chain has TRBV7-3 and TRBJ2-7, with 9 bases fitting TRBD2. V lost 6 bases, J lost 2 bases, and 8 bases stayed unmatched. The germline CDR1 and CDR2 sequences are SGHTA and FQGTGA. This CDR3 region has 15 residues. In DNA form, the CDR3 reads TGTGCCAGCAGTCCGCTAGCGGGGAGACCCTACGAGCAGTACTTC. It is translated as CASSPLAGRPYEQYF.

This clone turned up a few times. The rearrangement uses TRBV15 and TRBJ1-4; D is ambiguous. Germline V gene sequence: CDR1 LNHNV, CDR2 YYDKDF (reference sequence). Trimming stripped 9 bases from V and 6 bases from J, with 14 bases between. The CDR3 runs to 13 residues. The CDR3 DNA reads as TGTGCCACGAAATCAATCGAGTATGAAAAACTGTTTTTT. Translating gives CATKSIEYEKLFF.

The V gene is TRBV7-2, the J gene TRBJ1-1; D ambiguous. From germline, CDR1 is SGHTA and CDR2 FQGNSA. The length of the CDR3 is 13 residues. V lost 3 bases, J lost 0 bases, and 5 bases lay in between. The CDR3: CASSFSLNTEAFF. The CDR3 coding sequence is TGTGCCAGCAGCTTTAGCCTGAACACTGAAGCTTTCTTT. Looking up the rest from reference TRBV7-2 and TRBJ1-1 gives the full variable domain: GAGVSQSPSNKVTEKGKDVELRCDPISGHTALYWYRQSLGQGLEFLIYFQGNSAPDKSGLPSDRFSAERTGGSVSTLTIQRTQQEDSAVYLCASSFSLNTEAFFGQGTRLTVV.

The rearrangement joins TRBV11-3 to TRBJ2-5; 8 bases are shared with TRBD1. This CDR3 spans 13 amino acids. After removal of 5 bases from V and 5 bases from J, the junction contained 4 bases not matched to a gene. The germline CDR1 and CDR2 sequences are SGHNT and YENEEA. CDR3 sequence reads: CASSPTGEETQYF. DNA of the CDR3: TGTGCCAGCAGCCCGACAGGGGAGGAGACCCAGTACTTC.

CDR3 DNA: TGTGCCAGCAGTGAAGGGGGCGGAGCTACGAACTATGGCTACACCTTC. Its protein product is CASSEGGGATNYGYTF. V and J are TRBV2 and TRBJ1-2, with D possibly TRBD1 on 5 matching bases. Germline V lookup: CDR1 SNHLY, CDR2 FYNNEI. This CDR3 contains 16 residues. Deletions cut 1 base from V and 2 bases from J, with 14 bases between.

The rearrangement links TRBV4-1 to TRBJ1-2; 9 bases align to TRBD1. The CDR3 sequence is 19 residues long. V was clipped by 4 bases and J by 2 bases; unmatched bases: 17. The germline V gene encodes CDR1 MGHRA and CDR2 YSYEKL. CDR3 sequence: CASSPYFTGQGDANYGYTF. As DNA, the CDR3 is TGCGCCAGCAGCCCTTATTTTACGGGACAGGGTGACGCCAACTATGGCTACACCTTC.

The V and J genes are TRBV29-1 and TRBJ2-2; 9 bases match TRBD2. The ends lost 7 bases at V and 5 bases at J; junction bases unmatched: 8. The CDR3 consists of 14 residues. CDR1 SQVTM and CDR2 ANQGSEA come from the germline V gene. The CDR3 region has the DNA TGCAGCGCAGGACGCGGGGGGGGAACCGGGGAGCTGTTTTTT. Its translation: CSAGRGGGTGELFF.

The chain joins TRBV10-1 to TRBJ2-5; no reliable D call. Trimming removed 2 bases from V and 7 bases from J, with 14 bases in between. This CDR3 contains 14 residues. Germline CDR1 reads WNHNN; CDR2 reads SYGVQD (reference sequence). The CDR3 is CASSEGVQYGTQYF. The CDR3 nucleotides are TGCGCCAGCAGTGAGGGAGTCCAATATGGGACCCAGTACTTC.